A single sample gave rise to the 29 T cell receptor beta chains below, sequenced in a study of T cell responses to AZD1222 COVID-19 vaccine. Assay used: immunoSEQ multiplex PCR; TCRdb lists only in-frame clones, some missing. This sample has around 170,000 clones, with about nine tenths found just once. This material consisted of peripheral blood, taken on day 0 of AZD1222 vaccination. The receptor set was obtained from an adult in good health.

Only one count was recorded for this clone. The J gene is TRBJ1-4, the V gene TRBV27; 7 nucleotides agree with TRBD1. V was pared by 6 bases and J by 1 base, with 2 bases of the junction left unmatched. The CDR3 sequence is 14 residues long. Per germline, CDR1 MNHEY and CDR2 SMNVEV (reference sequence). CDR3 in DNA: TGTGCCAGCAGCCGACAGGGAACTAATGAAAAACTGTTTTTT. Residues: CASSRQGTNEKLFF.

This clone came up once. V is TRBV5-1 and J is TRBJ2-2; 12 positions match TRBD2. After removal of 2 bases from V and 4 bases from J, the junction contained 9 bases not matched to a gene. This CDR3 comprises 18 residues. The V gene's germline CDR1 is SGHRS and CDR2 YFSETQ. The DNA for the CDR3 is TGCGCCAGCAGCTTCCCTCTAGCGGGGGGGCGCGGCACCGGGGAGCTGTTTTTT. Translation: CASSFPLAGGRGTGELFF.

The gene calls are TRBV9 and TRBJ2-3; D unclear. This CDR3 contains 15 residues. The germline V gene has CDR1 SGDLS and CDR2 YYNGEE. Trimming removed 4 bases at V and 0 bases at J, with 12 bases between. The CDR3 DNA follows: TGTGCCAGCAGCACGCGGTACTCTAGCACAGATACGCAGTATTTT. This encodes CASSTRYSSTDTQYF.

V gene TRBV4-1 combines with J gene TRBJ2-1; D is unclear. The germline gives CDR1 MGHRA, CDR2 YSYEKL. The CDR3 has 11 residues. V gave up 1 base and J gave up 10 bases, with 5 bases separating them. Here the CDR3 DNA reads TGCGCCAGCAGCCAAGCCGGAGAGCAGTTCTTC. Translated, it gives CASSQAGEQFF.

V gene TRBV5-1 combines with J gene TRBJ1-2; D gene ambiguous. CDR3 length: 14 amino acids. Germline V gene lookup returns CDR1 SGHRS and CDR2 YFSETQ. V was cut by 0 bases and J by 8 bases, with 14 bases left in between. CDR3 in amino acids: CASSLVVYGGGYTF. In DNA, the CDR3 is TGCGCCAGCAGCTTGGTGGTCTACGGAGGAGGCTACACCTTC.

This clone appeared once. This chain joins TRBV4-3 and TRBJ1-6; tentative D call: TRBD1 (5 bases). Germline V gene sequence: CDR1 LGHNA, CDR2 YSLEER. Trimming left V 0 bases short and J 14 bases short, with 26 bases between. There are 18 residues in the CDR3. CDR3 DNA sequence: TGCGCCAGCAGCCAAGATTCGCTAATCCCGAGGGGAGGGGACGCCCTCCACTTT. Protein product: CASSQDSLIPRGGDALHF.

The rearrangement links TRBV3-1 (or the pseudogene TRBV3-2) to TRBJ1-2; D gene unclear. Per germline, CDR1 LGHDT and CDR2 YNNKEL (reference sequence). The CDR3 extends over 15 amino acids. V lost 1 base to trimming and J lost 1 base, with 10 bases between them. The CDR3 loop is CASSQGYENNYGYTF. CDR3 bases: TGTGCCAGCAGCCAAGGGTACGAAAATAACTATGGCTACACCTTC.

The CDR3, as DNA: TGTGCCAGCCGCGCGGACAGGGACACTGAAGCTTTCTTT. This gives the protein CASRADRDTEAFF. This chain uses TRBV6-5 with TRBJ1-1; 8 bases are a match to TRBD1. Germline V CDR1 and CDR2: MNHEY, SVGAGI. The V gene end was trimmed by 8 bases and the J gene end by 3 bases; junction bases not matched to a gene: 5. The CDR3 is 13 amino acids.

This sequence joins TRBV2 and TRBJ1-6; 8 positions agree with TRBD1. The germline V gene has CDR1 SNHLY and CDR2 FYNNEI. J was trimmed by 7 bases and V by 5 bases; bases with no gene match: 7. The CDR3 totals 15 residues. This chain's CDR3 is CASSQQGGENSPLHF. The CDR3 nucleotides read TGTGCCAGCAGTCAACAGGGGGGGGAAAATTCACCCCTCCACTTT.

The V call is TRBV7-3, the J call TRBJ1-3; a possible D gene is TRBD1 (5 bases). Trimming removed 3 bases at V and 4 bases at J, with 10 bases between. The CDR3 extends over 14 amino acids. In germline, CDR1 is SGHTA, CDR2 FQGTGA. DNA for the CDR3: TGTGCCAGCAGCTTCGGAGGGACCGGAAACACCATATATTTT. It encodes CASSFGGTGNTIYF.

This chain links TRBV20-1 with TRBJ1-1; tentatively, D is TRBD1 (5 bases). The V gene's germline CDR1 is DFQATT and CDR2 SNEGSKA (reference sequence). The germline V and J ends were trimmed by 3 bases and 1 base, with 9 bases remaining between them. The CDR3 contains 13 residues. CDR3 in DNA: TGCAGTGCTAGTTACCAGGGGAACACTGAAGCTTTCTTT. Amino acid sequence: CSASYQGNTEAFF.

V gene TRBV18 combines with J gene TRBJ2-6; D is undetermined. V was pared by 3 bases and J by 0 bases, with 27 bases between. CDR1 is KGHSH, CDR2 LQKENI, per germline. The CDR3 sequence is 22 residues long. CDR3 amino acids: CASSPSFGRTLDPLSGANVLTF. The CDR3 nucleotides are TGTGCCAGCTCACCTTCTTTTGGCCGAACCTTGGATCCCCTCTCTGGGGCCAACGTCCTGACTTTC.

The chain employs TRBV11-3 and TRBJ2-1; 8 positions agree with TRBD2. This CDR3 has 15 amino acids. The J segment lost 7 bases and the V segment lost 3 bases, leaving 8 bases of the junction unmatched. Germline V gene data show CDR1 as SGHNT and CDR2 as YENEEA. CDR3 coding DNA: TGTGCCAGCAGCTTTACGGGGGGGCCATGGAATGAGCAGTTCTTC. As protein: CASSFTGGPWNEQFF.

The gene calls are TRBV19 and TRBJ1-2; D is perhaps TRBD1 (5 bases). Germline V gene lookup returns CDR1 LNHDA and CDR2 SQIVND (reference sequence). Trimming pared 3 bases from V and 5 bases from J, leaving 19 bases between. The CDR3 is made up of 16 amino acids. CDR3 region: CASSILGRTRQYGYTF. In DNA form, the CDR3 reads TGTGCCAGTAGTATTCTTGGCAGGACAAGACAATATGGCTACACCTTC. Combining the CDR3 with reference TRBV19 and TRBJ1-2 gives the whole variable domain DGGITQSPKYLFRKEGQNVTLSCEQNLNHDAMYWYRQDPGQGLRLIYYSQIVNDFQKGDIAEGYSVSREKKESFPLTVTSAQKNPTAFYLCASSILGRTRQYGYTFGSGTRLTVV.

The V call is TRBV4-2, the J call TRBJ1-1; D is ambiguous. CDR3 length: 17 amino acids. CDR1 is LGHNA and CDR2 is YNFKEQ in the germline V gene. V gave up 0 bases and J gave up 3 bases, with 17 bases separating them. The CDR3 loop is CASSQEAPKGADTEAFF. CDR3 sequence (DNA): TGTGCCAGCAGCCAAGAGGCCCCCAAAGGAGCAGACACTGAAGCTTTCTTT.

CDR3: CAWRPGGAGTEAFF. The CDR3 DNA follows: TGTGCCTGGAGACCAGGGGGCGCGGGAACTGAAGCTTTCTTT. J is TRBJ1-1 and V is TRBV30; 8 bases align to TRBD1. The CDR3 has 14 amino acids. CDR1 is GTSNPN, CDR2 SVGIG, per germline (reference sequence). The V gene end was trimmed by 3 bases and the J gene end by 5 bases; junction bases not matched to a gene: 8.

The chain combines TRBV9 with TRBJ2-1, with 10 bases identical to TRBD1. Germline CDR1 SGDLS, CDR2 YYNGEE. With V trimmed by 1 base and J by 9 bases, 10 bases remained unmatched. This CDR3 comprises 16 residues. CDR3 amino acids: CASSVRAGTGVGEQFF. The CDR3 DNA reads TGTGCCAGCAGCGTAAGGGCCGGGACAGGGGTAGGTGAGCAGTTCTTC.

V and J are TRBV4-1 and TRBJ1-2; tentatively, D is TRBD1 (6 bases). The CDR3 extends over 16 amino acids. V lost 2 bases to trimming and J lost 2 bases, with 15 bases between them. Germline loops: CDR1 MGHRA, CDR2 YSYEKL. CDR3 in amino acids: CASSQRRGQKNYGYTF. CDR3 nucleotide sequence: TGCGCCAGCAGCCAAAGGAGAGGACAGAAGAACTATGGCTACACCTTC.

This chain connects TRBV6-5 to TRBJ1-5; 7 bases align to TRBD1. CDR3 length equals 15 residues. Germline V gives CDR1 MNHEY, CDR2 SVGAGI. V was clipped by 6 bases and J by 0 bases; unmatched bases: 5. In nucleotides, the CDR3 is TGTGCCAGCAGAGGACAGGAGCATAGCAATCAGCCCCAGCATTTT. Amino acid sequence: CASRGQEHSNQPQHF.

The chain employs TRBV18 and TRBJ1-5; D is unclear. This CDR3 is built from 15 residues. CDR1 and CDR2 from the germline V gene are KGHSH and LQKENI. The V end lost 3 bases, the J end lost 2 bases, and 11 bases lay between the germline ends. Here the CDR3 reads CASSPPGGRNQPQHF. CDR3 DNA: TGTGCCAGCTCACCTCCGGGAGGGCGCAATCAGCCCCAGCATTTT.

The chain joins TRBV11-3 to TRBJ1-1; no reliable D call. CDR3 length: 14 amino acids. V lost 5 bases and J 1 base, leaving 11 bases between the germline ends. Germline CDR1 is SGHNT and CDR2 is YENEEA. The CDR3 spells CASSRRTENTEAFF. Here the CDR3 DNA reads TGTGCCAGCAGCCGGCGTACAGAGAACACTGAAGCTTTCTTT.

The rearrangement joins TRBV19 to TRBJ2-1, with D possibly TRBD1 on 6 matching bases. CDR1 is LNHDA, CDR2 SQIVND, per germline (reference sequence). The CDR3 is made up of 16 amino acids. V lost 8 bases to trimming and J lost 0 bases, with 17 bases between them. CDR3 bases: TGTGCCAGTTTGAGGGGGTCCTCAAGCTCCTACAATGAGCAGTTCTTC. Translated, it gives CASLRGSSSSYNEQFF.

The J gene is TRBJ2-2, the V gene TRBV2; TRBD1 matches at 7 bases. With 6 bases clipped from V and 4 bases from J, the junction kept 2 bases outside the gene matches. CDR3 length equals 13 residues. Germline V CDR1 and CDR2: SNHLY, FYNNEI. CDR3 region: CASRQGITGELFF. DNA of the CDR3: TGTGCCAGCAGACAGGGGATCACCGGGGAGCTGTTTTTT.

The J gene is TRBJ1-2, the V gene TRBV6-5; 7 bases are shared with TRBD1. Germline V lookup: CDR1 MNHEY, CDR2 SVGAGI. This CDR3 is built from 14 residues. V dropped 6 bases and J dropped 7; count of bases not matched to a gene: 11. As DNA, the CDR3 is TGTGCCAGCAGCCCAATGGACAGGCCGGGTGGCTACACCTTC. This sequence encodes CASSPMDRPGGYTF.

This clone is a singleton in its sample. V gene TRBV5-1 combines with J gene TRBJ1-6, with 8 bases fitting TRBD1. With V trimmed by 3 bases and J by 8 bases, 4 bases remained unmatched. CDR1 and CDR2 from the germline V gene are SGHRS and YFSETQ. This CDR3 has 14 residues. CDR3 DNA sequence: TGCGCCAGCAGCTCCAGGGGGCTGGATTCACCCCTCCACTTT. Protein: CASSSRGLDSPLHF.

CDR3 amino acids: CASSSGGTGSSYEQYF. CDR3 DNA: TGTGCCAGTAGCTCTGGAGGGACAGGGAGCTCCTACGAGCAGTACTTC. This sequence joins TRBV19 and TRBJ2-7, with 9 bases lining up with TRBD1. Per the germline V gene, CDR1 is LNHDA and CDR2 is SQIVND (reference sequence). After removal of 6 bases from V and 0 bases from J, the junction contained 9 bases not matched to a gene. The CDR3 is 16 residues long. Complete variable domain (other parts from reference TRBV19 and TRBJ2-7): DGGITQSPKYLFRKEGQNVTLSCEQNLNHDAMYWYRQDPGQGLRLIYYSQIVNDFQKGDIAEGYSVSREKKESFPLTVTSAQKNPTAFYLCASSSGGTGSSYEQYFGPGTRLTVT.

The chain employs TRBV10-3 and TRBJ2-7, with TRBD1 identical over 8 bases. Germline-derived CDR1 and CDR2 are ENHRY and SYGVKD. Germline trimming cut 4 bases from V and 4 bases from J; bases unmatched to any gene: 6. There are 14 residues in the CDR3. In DNA, the CDR3 is TGTGCCATCAGTGGGGGGACAGGATTTTACGAGCAGTACTTC. Its protein product is CAISGGTGFYEQYF.

This chain joins TRBV7-8 and TRBJ1-2, with D hard to call. Germline CDR1 SGHVS, CDR2 FQNEAQ. This CDR3 region has 13 residues. V was pared by 1 base and J by 4 bases, with 7 bases between. Here the CDR3 DNA reads TGTGCCAGCAGCTTAGTTCTATCCTATGGCTACACCTTC. Residues: CASSLVLSYGYTF.

The gene calls are TRBV6-5 and TRBJ1-2, with 7 bases aligning to TRBD1. CDR1 is MNHEY and CDR2 is SVGAGI in the germline V gene. Trimming removed 8 bases from V and 1 base from J; junction bases left unmatched: 4. The CDR3 consists of 13 residues. This CDR3 is CASGAGGNYGYTF. The CDR3 region has the DNA TGTGCCAGCGGGGCAGGGGGTAACTATGGCTACACCTTC.